This T cell receptor beta chain came from a study of T cell changes during pregnancy in multiple sclerosis. Libraries were prepared by immunoSEQ multiplex PCR; TCRdb keeps only in-frame clonotypes and omits some of them. The data contain about 46,000 clones, around 92% of them singletons. The sample here was CD8+ T cells from peripheral blood mononuclear cells, taken after pregnancy. The source is a female donor with multiple sclerosis, enrolled in a pregnancy study.

The CDR3 bases are TGTGCCAGCAGCCGACAACTCCTAGACAGGGCAGGCGTCTATGGCTACACCTTC. This encodes CASSRQLLDRAGVYGYTF. The V gene is TRBV4-2, the J gene TRBJ1-2, with 7 bases fitting TRBD1. CDR3 length: 18 residues. V gave up 4 bases and J gave up 4 bases; unmatched junction bases: 18. The germline gives CDR1 LGHNA, CDR2 YNFKEQ.